A single sample gave rise to the 24 T cell receptor beta chains below, sequenced in a study of cytomegalovirus exposure and HLA in healthy donors. Researchers ran the PCR with 60 Vbeta and 13 Jbeta primers. Profiled with immunoSEQ multiplex PCR; TCRdb holds only in-frame clones, not every one. The sample has 140,000 or so clones; roughly 65% are singletons. The sequenced sample was PBMCs. These receptors were collected from a man aged 55 to 69 in good health and CMV-seronegative.

The V and J genes are TRBV28 and TRBJ2-3; unclear D gene. Germline loops: CDR1 MDHEN, CDR2 SYDVKM. The V end was cut by 3 bases, the J end by 3 bases, with 16 bases between. CDR3 length equals 16 residues. CDR3 nucleotide sequence: TGTGCCAGCAGTTTTTTGACTGGCGTGAAGACAGATACGCAGTATTTT. Its translation is CASSFLTGVKTDTQYF. Based on the CDR3 plus reference TRBV28 and TRBJ2-3, the full variable domain is DVKVTQSSRYLVKRTGEKVFLECVQDMDHENMFWYRQDPGLGLRLIYFSYDVKMKEKGDIPEGYSVSREKKERFSLILESASTNQTSMYLCASSFLTGVKTDTQYFGPGTRLTVL.

The chain joins TRBV7-3 to TRBJ1-1; D is unclear. There are 13 residues in the CDR3. The V gene's germline CDR1 is SGHTA and CDR2 FQGTGA. V lost 5 bases, J lost 6 bases, and 13 bases lay in between. CDR3 nucleotides: TGTGCCAGCAGCCCGACTCTAGAGGCTGAAGCTTTCTTT. Translation: CASSPTLEAEAFF.

Only a few counts were recorded for this clone. V gene TRBV5-1 combines with J gene TRBJ1-3, with D hard to call. The CDR3 totals 16 residues. The ends were cut back, 2 bases at V and 3 bases at J, with 15 bases in the middle. The germline V gene has CDR1 SGHRS and CDR2 YFSETQ. The DNA for the CDR3 is TGCGCCAGCAGCTTAAGGAAGAGGGAGGATGGAAACACCATATATTTT. Amino acids: CASSLRKREDGNTIYF.

The chain is built from TRBV7-6 and TRBJ2-2; D is undetermined. The CDR3 spans 15 residues. The ends were cut back, 8 bases at V and 2 bases at J, with 15 bases in the middle. Germline assignment: CDR1 SGHVS and CDR2 FNYEAQ. The CDR3 protein is CASLSLSFNTGELFF. The CDR3 nucleotides read TGTGCCAGCCTATCGCTTAGCTTTAACACCGGGGAGCTGTTTTTT.

This rearrangement joins TRBV29-1 to TRBJ2-3, with D possibly TRBD1 on 5 matching bases. V was trimmed by 4 bases and J by 2 bases, leaving 10 bases between them. Germline values: CDR1 SQVTM, CDR2 ANQGSEA. This CDR3 is 13 amino acids long. CDR3 amino acids: CSVAQTATDTQYF. CDR3 coding DNA: TGCAGCGTTGCCCAGACAGCCACAGATACGCAGTATTTT.

This clone was observed a single time. The chain has TRBV5-1 and TRBJ2-3; D might be TRBD1 (6 bases). Trimming removed 6 bases at V and 7 bases at J, with 9 bases between. Per the germline V gene, CDR1 is SGHRS and CDR2 is YFSETQ. This CDR3 spans 11 amino acids. As DNA, the CDR3 is TGCGCCAGCAAGGGACAACATACGCAGTATTTT. It yields the protein CASKGQHTQYF.

The chain combines TRBV30 with TRBJ1-1; TRBD1 matches at 9 bases. With 4 bases clipped from V and 1 base from J, the junction kept 4 bases outside the gene matches. Germline V lookup: CDR1 GTSNPN, CDR2 SVGIG (reference sequence). This CDR3 comprises 14 residues. In nucleotides, the CDR3 is TGTGCCTGGAACAGGGGGCAAGGGAACACTGAAGCTTTCTTT. Encoded protein: CAWNRGQGNTEAFF.

This chain connects TRBV9 to TRBJ1-1, with 10 bases matching TRBD1. The CDR3 spans 19 residues. After removal of 0 bases from V and 2 bases from J, the junction contained 13 bases not matched to a gene. Germline V CDR1 and CDR2: SGDLS, YYNGEE. The CDR3 loop reads CASSVEGTGASASNTEAFF. CDR3 coding DNA: TGTGCCAGCAGCGTAGAGGGGACAGGGGCCAGCGCGTCCAACACTGAAGCTTTCTTT. Drawing the rest from reference TRBV9 and TRBJ1-1, the complete variable domain is DSGVTQTPKHLITATGQRVTLRCSPRSGDLSVYWYQQSLDQGLQFLIQYYNGEERAKGNILERFSAQQFPDLHSELNLSSLELGDSALYFCASSVEGTGASASNTEAFFGQGTRLTVV.

The J gene is TRBJ1-1, the V gene TRBV30; D call uncertain. The V and J ends lost 0 bases and 4 bases respectively, with 15 bases between them. Germline values: CDR1 GTSNPN, CDR2 SVGIG (reference sequence). CDR3 size: 15 residues. The CDR3 is CAWSVRGLVSTEAFF. CDR3 nucleotides: TGTGCCTGGAGTGTACGAGGGTTGGTGAGCACTGAAGCTTTCTTT.

This clone was seen once. The chain is built from TRBV9 and TRBJ2-1, with 7 bases identical to TRBD2. The CDR3 consists of 15 residues. Germline V CDR1 and CDR2: SGDLS, YYNGEE. V lost 3 bases and J lost 7; bases outside the gene matches: 10. The CDR3 coding sequence is TGTGCCAGCAGCGCAACTAGCGTAGGAGGAAATGAGCAGTTCTTC. Amino acid sequence: CASSATSVGGNEQFF.

On this clone: Other DNA sequences within the sample encode an identical CDR3. This chain connects TRBV9 to TRBJ1-1, with D uncertain. The CDR3 is made up of 14 amino acids. The V end lost 0 bases, the J end lost 5 bases, and 11 bases lay between the germline ends. Germline loops: CDR1 SGDLS, CDR2 YYNGEE. The CDR3, as DNA: TGTGCCAGCAGCGTAGCGGGATCGGGGACTGAAGCTTTCTTT. Translating gives CASSVAGSGTEAFF.

The V gene is TRBV29-1, the J gene TRBJ2-5, with D tentatively TRBD1 (6 bases). The germline V gene encodes CDR1 SQVTM and CDR2 ANQGSEA. V was shortened by 7 bases and J by 2 bases, with 11 bases between the two germline ends. There are 12 residues in the CDR3. CDR3 nucleotide sequence: TGCAGCGGTGGACAGAATCAAGAGACCCAGTACTTC. Its translation is CSGGQNQETQYF.

The sample holds a few counts of this clone. V usage is TRBV5-1 and J usage is TRBJ1-6, with D perhaps TRBD1 (5 bases). Trimming shortened V by 0 bases and J by 6 bases, and 10 bases separated the two germline ends. The CDR3 runs to 15 residues. The germline gives CDR1 SGHRS, CDR2 YFSETQ. This CDR3 reads CASSLAGQVNSPLHF. The CDR3 coding sequence is TGCGCCAGCAGCTTGGCCGGACAAGTTAATTCACCCCTCCACTTT.

V usage is TRBV5-1 and J usage is TRBJ2-1; the match to TRBD2 covers 7 bases. The germline CDR1 and CDR2 sequences are SGHRS and YFSETQ. The CDR3 consists of 15 residues. J was trimmed by 5 bases and V by 3 bases; bases with no gene match: 8. The DNA for the CDR3 is TGCGCCAGCAGCTGGCGGGGGATGGTCGACAATGAGCAGTTCTTC. It is translated as CASSWRGMVDNEQFF.

The chain joins TRBV6-1 to TRBJ2-2, with TRBD1 matching 9 bases. Germline CDR1 is MNHNS and CDR2 is SASEGT. V lost 8 bases to trimming and J lost 3 bases; unmatched junction nucleotides: 1. The CDR3 is made up of 13 amino acids. The DNA for the CDR3 is TGTGCCAGCCGGACAGGGGACACCGGGGAGCTGTTTTTT. Translated, it gives CASRTGDTGELFF.

The genes are TRBV27 and TRBJ1-1; D unresolved. V dropped 0 bases and J dropped 5 bases, with 7 bases sitting between them. The germline CDR1 and CDR2 sequences are MNHEY and SMNVEV (reference sequence). The CDR3 is 13 amino acids. The DNA of the CDR3 is TGTGCCAGCAGTTTATCGAGGGATACTGAAGCTTTCTTT. It specifies CASSLSRDTEAFF.

The sample holds a few counts of this clone. The chain has TRBV5-4 and TRBJ1-5; 7 positions agree with TRBD1. The CDR3 sequence is 13 residues long. The germline V gene encodes CDR1 SGHNT and CDR2 YYREEE (reference sequence). With 3 bases clipped from V and 5 bases from J, the junction kept 2 bases outside the gene matches. The CDR3 DNA sequence: TGTGCCAGCAGCTCTGGGACAGATCAGCCCCAGCATTTT. It encodes CASSSGTDQPQHF.

This clone was seen only once. This rearrangement joins TRBV28 to TRBJ1-1; TRBD1 is a possible D gene (6 bases). Deletions cut 11 bases from V and 9 bases from J, with 16 bases between. Germline V lookup: CDR1 MDHEN, CDR2 SYDVKM. CDR3 length equals 11 residues. The CDR3 sequence is CASGGRPQAFF. CDR3 bases: TGTGCCTCGGGGGGCCGTCCTCAAGCTTTCTTT.

This chain uses TRBV5-1 with TRBJ2-7; the D gene is possibly TRBD2 (6 bases). Germline V gene lookup returns CDR1 SGHRS and CDR2 YFSETQ. There are 15 residues in the CDR3. V lost 0 bases to trimming and J lost 7 bases, with 17 bases between them. The CDR3 nucleotides read TGCGCCAGCAGCTTGGTGGCGACTAGTTCTTCGGAGCAGTACTTC. The encoded protein is CASSLVATSSSEQYF.

The chain carries TRBV19 and TRBJ1-5, with D uncertain. With 0 bases removed from V and 6 bases from J, the gap between germline ends came to 9 bases. The germline gives CDR1 LNHDA, CDR2 SQIVND (reference sequence). CDR3 length: 14 residues. The CDR3 spells CASSIEREGQPQHF. CDR3 DNA: TGTGCCAGTAGTATAGAGAGGGAAGGTCAGCCCCAGCATTTT.

The chain recombines TRBV29-1 with TRBJ1-1; TRBD1 matches 9 bases. CDR3 size: 11 residues. The germline V gene encodes CDR1 SQVTM and CDR2 ANQGSEA. V trimming: 6 bases; J trimming: 10 bases; junction bases outside the gene matches: 6. CDR3 loop: CSVRTGGSAFF. DNA for the CDR3: TGCAGCGTAAGAACAGGGGGCTCAGCTTTCTTT.

The CDR3: CAISDRGPKSGANVLTF. For the CDR3, the DNA is TGTGCCATCAGTGATAGGGGGCCAAAGTCTGGGGCCAACGTCCTGACTTTC. The chain couples TRBV10-3 to TRBJ2-6; 7 nucleotides align to TRBD1. The CDR3 spans 17 residues. Per the germline V gene, CDR1 is ENHRY and CDR2 is SYGVKD. V trimming: 3 bases; J trimming: 1 base; junction bases outside the gene matches: 6.

The chain links TRBV5-1 to TRBJ2-2; the match to TRBD2 covers 7 bases. The CDR3 is 14 amino acids. CDR1 and CDR2 from the germline V gene are SGHRS and YFSETQ. After removal of 0 bases from V and 6 bases from J, the junction contained 2 bases not matched to a gene. This CDR3 reads CASSLDSGAGELFF. CDR3 coding DNA: TGCGCCAGCAGCTTGGACAGCGGGGCCGGGGAGCTGTTTTTT.

In this sample, this clone turned up once. The V call is TRBV29-1, the J call TRBJ2-1; D not resolved. Germline V gene data show CDR1 as SQVTM and CDR2 as ANQGSEA. V dropped 7 bases and J dropped 4 bases, with 14 bases sitting between them. The CDR3 covers 13 residues. The CDR3 DNA reads as TGCAGCGCTCCCCACGGTGGTTACAATGAGCAGTTCTTC. Translating it yields CSAPHGGYNEQFF.